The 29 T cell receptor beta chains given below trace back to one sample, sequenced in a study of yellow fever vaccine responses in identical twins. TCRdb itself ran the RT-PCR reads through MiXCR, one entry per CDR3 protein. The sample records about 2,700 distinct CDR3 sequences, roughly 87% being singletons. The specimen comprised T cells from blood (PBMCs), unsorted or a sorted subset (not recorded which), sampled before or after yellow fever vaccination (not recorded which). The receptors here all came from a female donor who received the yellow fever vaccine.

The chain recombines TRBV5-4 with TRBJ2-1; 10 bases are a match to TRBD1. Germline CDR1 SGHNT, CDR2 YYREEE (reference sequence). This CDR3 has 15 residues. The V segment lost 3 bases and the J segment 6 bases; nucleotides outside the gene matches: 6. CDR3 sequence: CASSSTGGAGNEQFF. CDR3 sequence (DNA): TGTGCCAGCAGCTCGACAGGGGGCGCGGGCAATGAGCAGTTCTTC.

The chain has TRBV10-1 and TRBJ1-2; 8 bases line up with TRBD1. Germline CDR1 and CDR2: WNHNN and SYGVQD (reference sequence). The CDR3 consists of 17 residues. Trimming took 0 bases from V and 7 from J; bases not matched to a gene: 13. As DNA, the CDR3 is TGCGCCAGCAGTGAGTCGAGATTCGGAACAGGGGGTACTGGCTACACCTTC. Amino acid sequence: CASSESRFGTGGTGYTF.

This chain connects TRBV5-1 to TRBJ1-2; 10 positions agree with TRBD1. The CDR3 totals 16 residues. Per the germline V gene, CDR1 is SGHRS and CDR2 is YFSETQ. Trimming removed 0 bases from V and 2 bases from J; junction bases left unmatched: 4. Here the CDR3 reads CASSLAPGQGNYGYTF. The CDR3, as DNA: TGCGCCAGCAGCTTGGCACCGGGACAGGGGAACTATGGCTACACCTTC.

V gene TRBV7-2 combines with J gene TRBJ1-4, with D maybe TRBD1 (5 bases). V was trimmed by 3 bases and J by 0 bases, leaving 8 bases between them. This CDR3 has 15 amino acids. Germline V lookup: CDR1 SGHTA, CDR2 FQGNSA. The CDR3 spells CASSFRGATNEKLFF. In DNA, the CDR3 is TGTGCCAGCAGCTTCAGAGGGGCAACTAATGAAAAACTGTTTTTT.

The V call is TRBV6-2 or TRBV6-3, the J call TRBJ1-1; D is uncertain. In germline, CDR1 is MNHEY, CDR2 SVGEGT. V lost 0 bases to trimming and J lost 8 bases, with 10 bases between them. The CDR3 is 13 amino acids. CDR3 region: CASSYSVITEAFF. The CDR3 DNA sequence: TGTGCCAGCAGTTACTCGGTTATCACCGAAGCTTTCTTT.

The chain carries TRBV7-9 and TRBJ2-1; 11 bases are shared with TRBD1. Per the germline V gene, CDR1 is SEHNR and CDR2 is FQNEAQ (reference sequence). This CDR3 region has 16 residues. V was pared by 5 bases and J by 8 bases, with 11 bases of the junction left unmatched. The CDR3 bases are TGTGCCAGCAGCGCCCGGGACAGGGGGTTAGGGGATGAGCAGTTCTTC. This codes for CASSARDRGLGDEQFF.

The CDR3 sequence: CASSLYQGNTEAFF. The CDR3, as DNA: TGCGCCAGCAGCTTGTATCAGGGGAACACTGAAGCTTTCTTT. The V gene is TRBV5-1, the J gene TRBJ1-1; a weak D match, TRBD1 (5 bases). V was trimmed by 1 base and J by 1 base, leaving 8 bases between them. In germline, CDR1 is SGHRS, CDR2 YFSETQ. This CDR3 is 14 amino acids long.

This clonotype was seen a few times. The CDR3 DNA is TGCGCCAGCCCAAACCTTGCGGCCCCCCGTTTGTCTGAAGCTTTCTTT. As protein: CASPNLAAPRLSEAFF. The gene calls are TRBV23-1 and TRBJ1-1, with D uncertain. TRBV23-1 is labeled an ORF, and its function is uncertain. Trimming removed 8 bases at V and 6 bases at J, with 25 bases between. The CDR3 length is 16 residues.

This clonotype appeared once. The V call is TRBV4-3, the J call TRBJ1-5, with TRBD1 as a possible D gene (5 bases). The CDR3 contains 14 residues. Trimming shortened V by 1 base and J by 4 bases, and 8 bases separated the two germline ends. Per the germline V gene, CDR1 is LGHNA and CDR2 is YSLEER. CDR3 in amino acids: CASSQVGGNQPQHF. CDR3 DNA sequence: TGCGCCAGCAGCCAAGTTGGGGGGAATCAGCCCCAGCATTTT.

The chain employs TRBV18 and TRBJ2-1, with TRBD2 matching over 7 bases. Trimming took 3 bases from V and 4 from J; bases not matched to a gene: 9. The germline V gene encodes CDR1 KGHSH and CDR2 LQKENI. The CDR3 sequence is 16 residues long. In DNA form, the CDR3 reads TGTGCCAGCTCACCTTCGGAAGCGGGACTATACAATGAGCAGTTCTTC. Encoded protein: CASSPSEAGLYNEQFF.

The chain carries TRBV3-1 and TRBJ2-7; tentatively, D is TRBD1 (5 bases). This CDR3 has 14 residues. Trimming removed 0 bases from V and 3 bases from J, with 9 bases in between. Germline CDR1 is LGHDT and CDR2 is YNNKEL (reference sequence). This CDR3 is CASSQDRVVYEQYF. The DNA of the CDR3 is TGTGCCAGCAGCCAAGACAGGGTGGTCTACGAGCAGTACTTC.

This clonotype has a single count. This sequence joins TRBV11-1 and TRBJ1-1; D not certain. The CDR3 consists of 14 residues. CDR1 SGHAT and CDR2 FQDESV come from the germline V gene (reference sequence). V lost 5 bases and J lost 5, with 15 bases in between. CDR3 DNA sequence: TGTGCCAGCAGCGCCCCGTCCGAGAAAACTGAAGCTTTCTTT. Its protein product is CASSAPSEKTEAFF.

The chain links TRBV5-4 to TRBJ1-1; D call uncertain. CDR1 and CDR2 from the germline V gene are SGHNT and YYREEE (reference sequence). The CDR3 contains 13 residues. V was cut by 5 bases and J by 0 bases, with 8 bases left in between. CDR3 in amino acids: CASSSRLNTEAFF. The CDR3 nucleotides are TGTGCCAGCAGTTCTCGCCTGAACACTGAAGCTTTCTTT.

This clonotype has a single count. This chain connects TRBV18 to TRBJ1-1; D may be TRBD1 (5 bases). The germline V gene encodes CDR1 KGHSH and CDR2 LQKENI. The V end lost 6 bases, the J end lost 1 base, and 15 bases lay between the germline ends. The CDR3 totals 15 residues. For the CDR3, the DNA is TGTGCCAGCTCCTACTTTCCCCAGGGGAACACTGAAGCTTTCTTT. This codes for CASSYFPQGNTEAFF.

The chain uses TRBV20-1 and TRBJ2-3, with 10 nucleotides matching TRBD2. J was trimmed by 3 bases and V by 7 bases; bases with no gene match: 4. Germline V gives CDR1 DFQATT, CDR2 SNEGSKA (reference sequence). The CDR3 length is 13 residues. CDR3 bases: TGCAGTGTAAGCGGGGGGGCGACAGATACGCAGTATTTT. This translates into CSVSGGATDTQYF.

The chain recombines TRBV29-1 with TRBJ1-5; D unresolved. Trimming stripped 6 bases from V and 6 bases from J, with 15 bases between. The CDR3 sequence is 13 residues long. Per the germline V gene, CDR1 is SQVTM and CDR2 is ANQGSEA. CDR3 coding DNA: TGCAGCGTGAAACAGCAATCCGGTCAGCCCCAGCATTTT. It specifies CSVKQQSGQPQHF.

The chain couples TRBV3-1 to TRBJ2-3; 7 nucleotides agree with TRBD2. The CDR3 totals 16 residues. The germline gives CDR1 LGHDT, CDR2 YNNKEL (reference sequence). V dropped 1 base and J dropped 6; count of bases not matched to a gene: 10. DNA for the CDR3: TGTGCCAGCAGCCAAGCGAGACTAGCCGCTGATGATACGCAGTATTTT. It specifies CASSQARLAADDTQYF.

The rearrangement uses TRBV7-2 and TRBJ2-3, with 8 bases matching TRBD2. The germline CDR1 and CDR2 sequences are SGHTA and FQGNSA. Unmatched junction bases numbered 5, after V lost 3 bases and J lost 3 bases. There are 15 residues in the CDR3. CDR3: CASSFLGLGTDTQYF. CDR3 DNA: TGTGCCAGCAGCTTCCTGGGACTAGGAACAGATACGCAGTATTTT. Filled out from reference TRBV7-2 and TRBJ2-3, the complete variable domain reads GAGVSQSPSNKVTEKGKDVELRCDPISGHTALYWYRQSLGQGLEFLIYFQGNSAPDKSGLPSDRFSAERTGGSVSTLTIQRTQQEDSAVYLCASSFLGLGTDTQYFGPGTRLTVL.

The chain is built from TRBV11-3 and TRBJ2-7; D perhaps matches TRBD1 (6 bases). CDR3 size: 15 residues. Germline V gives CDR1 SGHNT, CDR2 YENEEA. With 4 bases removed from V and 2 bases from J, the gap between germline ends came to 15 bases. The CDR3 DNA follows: TGTGCCAGCAGCTCGTCCGGGACACTTCCCTACGAGCAGTACTTC. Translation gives CASSSSGTLPYEQYF.

CDR3 bases: TGTGCCAGCAGCTTCGGTGGGGGTACTTCGGAAAAACTGTTTTTT. The encoded protein is CASSFGGGTSEKLFF. The chain is built from TRBV7-9 and TRBJ1-4; maybe TRBD1 (5 bases). Trimming left V 3 bases short and J 8 bases short, with 16 bases between. In germline, CDR1 is SEHNR, CDR2 FQNEAQ (reference sequence). The CDR3 runs 15 residues.

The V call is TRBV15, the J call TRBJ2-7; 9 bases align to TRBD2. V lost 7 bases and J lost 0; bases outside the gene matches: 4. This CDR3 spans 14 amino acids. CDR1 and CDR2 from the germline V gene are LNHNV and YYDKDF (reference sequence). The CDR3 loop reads CATKSTSGSYEQYF. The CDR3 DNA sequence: TGTGCCACCAAGTCGACTAGCGGCTCCTACGAGCAGTACTTC.

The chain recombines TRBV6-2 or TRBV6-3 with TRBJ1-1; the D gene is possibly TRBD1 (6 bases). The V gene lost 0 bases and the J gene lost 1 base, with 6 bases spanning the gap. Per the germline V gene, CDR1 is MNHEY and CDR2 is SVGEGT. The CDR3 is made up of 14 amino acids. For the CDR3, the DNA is TGTGCCAGCAGTTACTCAGGGGGGAACACTGAAGCTTTCTTT. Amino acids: CASSYSGGNTEAFF.

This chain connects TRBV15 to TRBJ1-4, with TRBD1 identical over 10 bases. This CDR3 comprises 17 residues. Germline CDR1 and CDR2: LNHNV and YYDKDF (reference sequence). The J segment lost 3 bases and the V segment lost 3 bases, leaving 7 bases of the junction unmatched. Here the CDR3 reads CATSSDRGRGANEKLFF. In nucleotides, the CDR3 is TGTGCCACCAGCAGTGACAGGGGGCGCGGAGCTAATGAAAAACTGTTTTTT. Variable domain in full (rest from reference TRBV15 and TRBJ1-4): DAMVIQNPRYQVTQFGKPVTLSCSQTLNHNVMYWYQQKSSQAPKLLFHYYDKDFNNEADTPDNFQSRRPNTSFCFLDIRSPGLGDTAMYLCATSSDRGRGANEKLFFGSGTQLSVL.

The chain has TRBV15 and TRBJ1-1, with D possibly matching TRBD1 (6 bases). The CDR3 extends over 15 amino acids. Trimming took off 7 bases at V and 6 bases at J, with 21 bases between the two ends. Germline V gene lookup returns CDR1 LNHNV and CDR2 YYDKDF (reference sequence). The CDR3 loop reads CATTRERLQGSEAFF. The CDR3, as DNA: TGTGCCACCACTAGAGAGCGATTACAGGGATCTGAAGCTTTCTTT. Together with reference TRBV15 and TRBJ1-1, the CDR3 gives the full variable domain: DAMVIQNPRYQVTQFGKPVTLSCSQTLNHNVMYWYQQKSSQAPKLLFHYYDKDFNNEADTPDNFQSRRPNTSFCFLDIRSPGLGDTAMYLCATTRERLQGSEAFFGQGTRLTVV.

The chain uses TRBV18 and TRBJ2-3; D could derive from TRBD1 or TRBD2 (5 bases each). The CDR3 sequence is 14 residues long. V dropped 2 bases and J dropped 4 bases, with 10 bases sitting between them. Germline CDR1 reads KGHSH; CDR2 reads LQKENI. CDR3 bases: TGTGCCAGCTCACCAGGGACCGGTCCAGATACGCAGTATTTT. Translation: CASSPGTGPDTQYF.

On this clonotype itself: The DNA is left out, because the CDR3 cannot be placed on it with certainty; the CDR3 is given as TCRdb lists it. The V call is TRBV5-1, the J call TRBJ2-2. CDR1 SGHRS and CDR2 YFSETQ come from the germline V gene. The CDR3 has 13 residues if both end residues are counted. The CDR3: CASSPDTGELFFF.

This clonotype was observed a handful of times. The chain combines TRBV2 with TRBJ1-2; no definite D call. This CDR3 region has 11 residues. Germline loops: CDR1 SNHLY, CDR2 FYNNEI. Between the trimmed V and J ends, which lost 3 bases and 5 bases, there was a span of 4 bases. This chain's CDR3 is CASSERYGYTF. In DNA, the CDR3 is TGTGCCAGCAGTGAGAGATATGGCTACACCTTC.

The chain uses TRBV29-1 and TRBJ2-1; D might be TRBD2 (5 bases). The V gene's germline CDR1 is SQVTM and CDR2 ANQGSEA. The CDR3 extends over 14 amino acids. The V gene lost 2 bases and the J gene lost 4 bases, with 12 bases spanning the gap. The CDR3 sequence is CSVETYGIYNEQFF. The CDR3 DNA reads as TGCAGCGTTGAAACATACGGGATTTACAATGAGCAGTTCTTC.

CDR3 loop: CASSLGQGVSYEQYF. CDR3 DNA: TGTGCCAGCAGCCTCGGACAGGGAGTATCCTACGAGCAGTACTTC. The chain carries TRBV7-3 and TRBJ2-7; the match to TRBD1 covers 8 bases. CDR1 and CDR2 (germline): SGHTA, FQGTGA. The CDR3 has 15 residues. The ends lost 5 bases at V and 1 base at J; junction bases unmatched: 7.